One and the same sample provided the 28 T cell receptor beta chains below, sequenced in a study of CD8 T cells in Susac syndrome. Random hexamers were used to reverse transcribe an amount of roughly 0.45 to 1 ug RNA. TCRdb reprocessed the immunoSEQ multiplex PCR reads via MiXCR and lists one record per CDR3 protein. The sample consists of roughly 180,000 distinct CDR3 sequences, about 95% of them appearing once. Source material: CD4+ T cells from PBMCs. The receptor set was obtained from a human donor in good health.

The V and J genes are TRBV27 and TRBJ1-2; 7 nucleotides agree with TRBD1. From germline, CDR1 is MNHEY and CDR2 SMNVEV (reference sequence). J gave up 2 bases and V 5 bases, and 8 bases lay outside the gene matches. The length of the CDR3 is 15 residues. CDR3 amino acids: CASSAQSTGNYGYTF. The CDR3 DNA reads as TGTGCCAGCAGTGCGCAATCGACAGGGAACTATGGCTACACCTTC.

V gene TRBV3-1 combines with J gene TRBJ2-6; maybe TRBD2 (6 bases). Germline V gives CDR1 LGHDT, CDR2 YNNKEL (reference sequence). CDR3 length: 16 residues. Trimming took off 5 bases at V and 0 bases at J, with 11 bases between the two ends. CDR3 region: CASSARDFSGANVLTF. The DNA of the CDR3 is TGTGCCAGCAGCGCCCGGGACTTCTCTGGGGCCAACGTCCTGACTTTC.

This chain joins TRBV20-1 and TRBJ2-1; the match to TRBD2 covers 9 bases. V lost 7 bases to trimming and J lost 1 base; unmatched junction nucleotides: 11. CDR3 length: 16 amino acids. CDR1 DFQATT and CDR2 SNEGSKA come from the germline V gene (reference sequence). The CDR3 region is CSGSPAGGFSYNEQFF. CDR3 coding DNA: TGCAGTGGCTCCCCAGCGGGAGGATTTTCCTACAATGAGCAGTTCTTC.

The J gene is TRBJ2-3, the V gene TRBV24-1, with 10 bases aligning to TRBD2. Germline loops: CDR1 KGHDR, CDR2 SFDVKD. The ends lost 5 bases at V and 0 bases at J; junction bases unmatched: 19. This CDR3 spans 21 amino acids. The DNA of the CDR3 is TGTGCCACCAGTGCGGCCCTCGGTGTTCCTAGCGGGAGTGGGAGCACAGATACGCAGTATTTT. Amino acid sequence: CATSAALGVPSGSGSTDTQYF.

The chain uses TRBV28 and TRBJ2-5; D is uncertain. The germline V gene has CDR1 MDHEN and CDR2 SYDVKM. The CDR3 covers 14 residues. Between the trimmed V and J ends, which lost 6 bases and 2 bases, there was a span of 13 bases. Here the CDR3 DNA reads TGTGCCAGCAGCTTACCCCCCACGCAAGAGACCCAGTACTTC. This gives the protein CASSLPPTQETQYF. Filled out from reference TRBV28 and TRBJ2-5, the complete variable domain reads DVKVTQSSRYLVKRTGEKVFLECVQDMDHENMFWYRQDPGLGLRLIYFSYDVKMKEKGDIPEGYSVSREKKERFSLILESASTNQTSMYLCASSLPPTQETQYFGPGTRLLVL.

The chain carries TRBV30 and TRBJ1-1; the D is unclear. Germline V gene data show CDR1 as GTSNPN and CDR2 as SVGIG (reference sequence). The germline V and J ends were trimmed by 7 bases and 8 bases, with 8 bases remaining between them. The CDR3 extends over 9 amino acids. The CDR3 protein is CASTSEAFF. CDR3 nucleotides: TGTGCCTCAACTTCGGAAGCTTTCTTT.

This clonotype has just one count. This chain links TRBV7-2 with TRBJ2-7, with D maybe TRBD1 (6 bases). CDR1 and CDR2 from the germline V gene are SGHTA and FQGNSA. Trimming took 3 bases from V and 2 from J, leaving 11 bases between them. CDR3 length: 14 residues. The CDR3 region has the DNA TGTGCCAGCAGCTTGCTTACAGGGACCTACGAGCAGTACTTC. Amino acids: CASSLLTGTYEQYF.

The chain joins TRBV25-1 to TRBJ1-5; tentatively, D is TRBD1 (6 bases). Germline V gene lookup returns CDR1 MGHDK and CDR2 SYGVNS. The CDR3 is 14 residues long. Trimming cost V 1 base and J 4 bases, with 8 bases left between them. CDR3 in DNA: TGTGCCAGCAGTGAATGGGGGCGAAATCAGCCCCAGCATTTT. It encodes CASSEWGRNQPQHF. The full variable domain, rest sourced from reference TRBV25-1 and TRBJ1-5, is EADIYQTPRYLVIGTGKKITLECSQTMGHDKMYWYQQDPGMELHLIHYSYGVNSTEKGDLSSESTVSRIRTEHFPLTLESARPSHTSQYLCASSEWGRNQPQHFGDGTRLSIL.

The rearrangement joins TRBV7-9 to TRBJ1-3; 8 nucleotides line up with TRBD1. Looked up from germline, CDR1 is SEHNR and CDR2 is FQNEAQ (reference sequence). V trimming: 5 bases; J trimming: 0 bases; junction bases outside the gene matches: 9. The CDR3 spans 17 residues. CDR3: CASSRQGAIHSGNTIYF. Written as DNA, the CDR3 is TGTGCCAGCAGCCGTCAGGGGGCAATCCACTCTGGAAACACCATATATTTT.

The V gene is TRBV5-1, the J gene TRBJ1-5; no firm D call. Per germline, CDR1 SGHRS and CDR2 YFSETQ. The CDR3 sequence is 13 residues long. V was trimmed by 3 bases and J by 4 bases, leaving 8 bases between them. CDR3 nucleotides: TGCGCCAGCAGCTCGGAACCAAATCAGCCCCAGCATTTT. Its protein is CASSSEPNQPQHF.

The rearrangement uses TRBV6-5 and TRBJ2-7; TRBD2 agrees at 10 bases. This CDR3 is 15 amino acids long. Germline V gene lookup returns CDR1 MNHEY and CDR2 SVGAGI. Unmatched junction bases numbered 8, after V lost 6 bases and J lost 3 bases. This CDR3 is CASRGAGGPLYEQYF. The CDR3 nucleotides read TGTGCCAGCAGGGGAGCGGGAGGGCCCCTCTACGAGCAGTACTTC.

This sequence joins TRBV15 and TRBJ2-7; weak D call: TRBD2 (5 bases). With 0 bases removed from V and 2 bases from J, the gap between germline ends came to 14 bases. The V gene's germline CDR1 is LNHNV and CDR2 YYDKDF (reference sequence). This CDR3 spans 16 amino acids. The CDR3 protein is CATSRDIRRLPYEQYF. The CDR3 DNA sequence: TGTGCCACCAGCAGAGATATCAGGAGACTACCCTACGAGCAGTACTTC.

The chain is built from TRBV29-1 and TRBJ1-2, with 7 bases that match TRBD1. Germline V CDR1 and CDR2: SQVTM, ANQGSEA. With 7 bases clipped from V and 2 bases from J, the junction kept 7 bases outside the gene matches. The CDR3 is 13 residues long. The CDR3 protein is CSGGTEINYGYTF. The CDR3 coding sequence is TGCAGCGGGGGGACAGAAATCAACTATGGCTACACCTTC.

The J gene is TRBJ2-6, the V gene TRBV4-2; D may be TRBD2 (6 bases). CDR1 LGHNA and CDR2 YNFKEQ come from the germline V gene. The V and J ends lost 1 base and 2 bases respectively, with 6 bases between them. The CDR3 is 15 amino acids. The chain's CDR3 is CASSQGGAGANVLTF. The CDR3 DNA reads TGTGCCAGCAGCCAAGGGGGGGCTGGGGCCAACGTCCTGACTTTC.

The V and J genes are TRBV6-1 and TRBJ1-2; D unresolved. The V end lost 8 bases, the J end lost 3 bases, and 10 bases lay between the germline ends. The CDR3 covers 12 residues. Per the germline V gene, CDR1 is MNHNS and CDR2 is SASEGT. CDR3 nucleotide sequence: TGTGCCAGCCTCGGCGGATACTATGGCTACACCTTC. Protein product: CASLGGYYGYTF.

The J gene is TRBJ2-7, the V gene TRBV20-1; 11 nucleotides line up with TRBD2. CDR3 length equals 15 residues. V lost 3 bases and J lost 4; bases outside the gene matches: 8. Per germline, CDR1 DFQATT and CDR2 SNEGSKA (reference sequence). The CDR3 loop reads CSARNTGTSGYEQYF. CDR3 DNA sequence: TGCAGTGCTAGGAATACCGGGACTAGCGGTTACGAGCAGTACTTC.

The gene calls are TRBV29-1 and TRBJ2-1; a weak D match, TRBD1 (5 bases). V lost 7 bases and J lost 4, with 17 bases in between. The germline gives CDR1 SQVTM, CDR2 ANQGSEA. This CDR3 spans 14 amino acids. CDR3 protein: CSGIDTGSYNEQFF. CDR3 bases: TGCAGCGGGATCGATACAGGTAGTTACAATGAGCAGTTCTTC.

The CDR3 sequence: CAWSAWDRDTGELFF. The CDR3 coding sequence is TGTGCCTGGAGTGCATGGGACAGGGACACCGGGGAGCTGTTTTTT. The V and J genes are TRBV30 and TRBJ2-2; 9 nucleotides match TRBD1. Looked up from germline, CDR1 is GTSNPN and CDR2 is SVGIG (reference sequence). J was trimmed by 3 bases and V by 1 base; bases with no gene match: 3. There are 15 residues in the CDR3.

V is TRBV27 and J is TRBJ2-3, with D uncertain. CDR3 length: 14 amino acids. Germline lookup yields CDR1 MNHEY and CDR2 SMNVEV (reference sequence). Between the trimmed V and J ends, which lost 0 bases and 6 bases, there was a span of 10 bases. CDR3 loop: CASSLSGIVDTQYF. Here the CDR3 DNA reads TGTGCCAGCAGTTTATCGGGGATTGTCGATACGCAGTATTTT.

This chain uses TRBV7-8 with TRBJ2-3; tentatively, D is TRBD2 (5 bases). V was clipped by 0 bases and J by 5 bases, with 12 bases between them. The CDR3 extends over 15 amino acids. In germline, CDR1 is SGHVS, CDR2 FQNEAQ. CDR3 sequence reads: CASSLAGDFRDTQYF. The CDR3 DNA sequence: TGTGCCAGCAGCTTAGCGGGAGACTTTAGAGATACGCAGTATTTT.

The rearrangement joins TRBV20-1 to TRBJ2-3, with 12 positions matching TRBD2. Germline lookup yields CDR1 DFQATT and CDR2 SNEGSKA (reference sequence). CDR3 length: 15 amino acids. Trimming removed 6 bases from V and 5 bases from J; junction bases left unmatched: 9. CDR3 residues: CSATRLAGEGDTQYF. CDR3 DNA sequence: TGCAGTGCCACCCGACTAGCGGGAGAGGGAGATACGCAGTATTTT.

The chain links TRBV6-2 or TRBV6-3 to TRBJ2-5; a possible D gene is TRBD2 (5 bases). This CDR3 is 15 amino acids long. The ends were cut back, 0 bases at V and 1 base at J, with 9 bases in the middle. Germline CDR1 is MNHEY and CDR2 is SVGEGT. The CDR3 loop is CASSYSETIQETQYF. DNA of the CDR3: TGTGCCAGCAGTTACTCTGAGACTATCCAAGAGACCCAGTACTTC.

V and J are TRBV20-1 and TRBJ2-3; 8 bases line up with TRBD2. The germline V gene has CDR1 DFQATT and CDR2 SNEGSKA (reference sequence). V dropped 1 base and J dropped 3; count of bases not matched to a gene: 6. This CDR3 has 15 residues. CDR3 sequence: CSARASGSGTDTQYF. Here the CDR3 DNA reads TGCAGTGCTAGAGCCAGCGGGAGTGGAACAGATACGCAGTATTTT.

This clonotype occurred once. The rearrangement joins TRBV19 to TRBJ2-1; D is possibly TRBD2 (5 bases). The CDR3 has 15 residues. The V end was cut by 3 bases, the J end by 5 bases, with 14 bases between. From germline, CDR1 is LNHDA and CDR2 SQIVND (reference sequence). For the CDR3, the DNA is TGTGCCAGTAGTATCCCCGGACTCGTAGACAATGAGCAGTTCTTC. It encodes CASSIPGLVDNEQFF. Full variable domain (rest looked up from reference TRBV19 and TRBJ2-1): DGGITQSPKYLFRKEGQNVTLSCEQNLNHDAMYWYRQDPGQGLRLIYYSQIVNDFQKGDIAEGYSVSREKKESFPLTVTSAQKNPTAFYLCASSIPGLVDNEQFFGPGTRLTVL.

The rearrangement links TRBV3-1 to TRBJ1-2; 8 bases align to TRBD1. CDR1 and CDR2 from the germline V gene are LGHDT and YNNKEL (reference sequence). After removal of 3 bases from V and 8 bases from J, the junction contained 5 bases not matched to a gene. The CDR3 consists of 13 residues. Here the CDR3 reads CASSHLGQGGYTF. DNA for the CDR3: TGTGCCAGCAGCCACCTCGGACAGGGAGGCTACACCTTC.

The rearrangement uses TRBV6-6 and TRBJ1-2, with D perhaps matching TRBD1 (5 bases). V was shortened by 8 bases and J by 6 bases, with 10 bases between the two germline ends. The CDR3 has 11 amino acids. Germline V gene sequence: CDR1 MNHNY, CDR2 SVGAGI (reference sequence). In nucleotides, the CDR3 is TGTGCCAGCCGACAGTATCATGGCTACACCTTC. Translating gives CASRQYHGYTF.

V and J are TRBV29-1 and TRBJ2-7; no definite D call. The V end lost 4 bases, the J end lost 5 bases, and 9 bases lay between the germline ends. The CDR3 loop spans 11 amino acids. The germline V gene encodes CDR1 SQVTM and CDR2 ANQGSEA. The CDR3 nucleotides read TGCAGCGTTGTGGGTACCGACGAGCAGTACTTC. Translated, it gives CSVVGTDEQYF.

The chain employs TRBV3-1 and TRBJ2-3, with no clear D. From germline, CDR1 is LGHDT and CDR2 YNNKEL (reference sequence). V lost 1 base and J 0 bases, leaving 8 bases between the germline ends. The CDR3 totals 15 residues. The CDR3 here is CASSQVRVSTDTQYF. DNA of the CDR3: TGTGCCAGCAGCCAAGTCCGGGTCAGCACAGATACGCAGTATTTT.